The 31 T cell receptor beta chains reported below all come from one sample, sequenced in a study of blood T cell repertoires in COVID-19. Sequencing used immunoSEQ multiplex PCR; TCRdb keeps in-frame clones, though not all of them. This sample has 150,000 to 200,000 clones; 70% to 90% occur once, and the top ten carry more than 0.85%. What was sequenced was peripheral blood. These receptors were obtained from a man aged 35 to 55 with acute or convalescent COVID-19.

This rearrangement joins TRBV13 to TRBJ2-5; maybe TRBD2 (6 bases). The V and J ends lost 5 bases and 2 bases respectively, with 15 bases between them. Germline assignment: CDR1 PRHDT and CDR2 FYEKMQ (reference sequence). This CDR3 spans 15 amino acids. The CDR3 spells CASSRGSDYQETQYF. The CDR3 DNA sequence: TGTGCCAGCAGCAGGGGATCGGACTATCAAGAGACCCAGTACTTC.

This clone was recorded a few times. V usage is TRBV11-2 and J usage is TRBJ2-1; D may be TRBD2 (5 bases). Germline V gene lookup returns CDR1 SGHAT and CDR2 FQNNGV. The V and J ends lost 6 bases and 10 bases respectively, with 19 bases between them. The CDR3 totals 14 residues. The DNA for the CDR3 is TGTGCCAGCAGTTCGAGAAGCGGTCGGGGAGAGCAGTTCTTC. Amino acid sequence: CASSSRSGRGEQFF.

The chain uses TRBV5-1 and TRBJ1-6; 7 nucleotides agree with TRBD1. The CDR3 extends over 14 amino acids. Germline V lookup: CDR1 SGHRS, CDR2 YFSETQ. The ends lost 5 bases at V and 7 bases at J; junction bases unmatched: 6. CDR3 nucleotides: TGCGCCAGCAGGGGGGGACAGTTCAATTCACCCCTCCACTTT. Translated: CASRGGQFNSPLHF. Looking up the rest from reference TRBV5-1 and TRBJ1-6 gives the full variable domain: KAGVTQTPRYLIKTRGQQVTLSCSPISGHRSVSWYQQTPGQGLQFLFEYFSETQRNKGNFPGRFSGRQFSNSRSEMNVSTLELGDSALYLCASRGGQFNSPLHFGNGTRLTVT.

J is TRBJ2-3 and V is TRBV30, with 7 bases fitting TRBD2. Per the germline V gene, CDR1 is GTSNPN and CDR2 is SVGIG (reference sequence). The V gene end was trimmed by 3 bases and the J gene end by 3 bases; junction bases not matched to a gene: 6. The CDR3 loop spans 14 amino acids. The CDR3 reads CAWRPGTKTDTQYF. The CDR3 nucleotides read TGTGCCTGGAGGCCCGGGACTAAGACAGATACGCAGTATTTT.

This chain links TRBV6-6 with TRBJ2-1; D is possibly TRBD1 (6 bases). Between the trimmed V and J ends, which lost 6 bases and 6 bases, there was a span of 12 bases. From germline, CDR1 is MNHNY and CDR2 SVGAGI (reference sequence). This CDR3 spans 13 amino acids. CDR3 sequence: CASSRGQTNEQFF. The CDR3 bases are TGTGCCAGCAGCCGAGGACAGACCAATGAGCAGTTCTTC.

The rearrangement joins TRBV2 to TRBJ1-2, with a weak D call TRBD1 (5 bases). The ends were cut back, 2 bases at V and 4 bases at J, with 26 bases in the middle. CDR1 is SNHLY, CDR2 FYNNEI, per germline. The CDR3 sequence is 19 residues long. CDR3 loop: CASSEFGLFIVGVFYGYTF. The CDR3 DNA sequence: TGTGCCAGCAGTGAATTCGGACTATTCATCGTGGGGGTGTTCTATGGCTACACCTTC.

The chain carries TRBV9 and TRBJ1-2; 7 bases line up with TRBD1. J gave up 3 bases and V 2 bases, and 4 bases lay outside the gene matches. In germline, CDR1 is SGDLS, CDR2 YYNGEE. CDR3 length: 14 amino acids. This chain's CDR3 is CASSVDRADYGYTF. The CDR3 bases are TGTGCCAGCAGCGTCGACAGGGCAGACTATGGCTACACCTTC.

Only a few counts were recorded for this clone. The chain carries TRBV4-3 and TRBJ1-3; TRBD1 matches 8 bases. Unmatched junction bases numbered 6, after V lost 1 base and J lost 4 bases. CDR1 LGHNA and CDR2 YSLEER come from the germline V gene. The CDR3 runs to 16 residues. The CDR3 region has the DNA TGCGCCAGCAGCCAAGGGACAGGGAATAGAGGAAACACCATATATTTT. Translated: CASSQGTGNRGNTIYF.

The chain couples TRBV7-8 to TRBJ2-6, with D possibly being TRBD1 (6 bases). The CDR3 spans 15 residues. The ends were cut back, 5 bases at V and 4 bases at J, with 12 bases in the middle. Germline V gene lookup returns CDR1 SGHVS and CDR2 FQNEAQ. The CDR3 coding sequence is TGTGCCAGCAGCAGACAGGAATCCGGGGCCAACGTCCTGACTTTC. It codes for CASSRQESGANVLTF.

The V and J genes are TRBV10-3 and TRBJ2-7; D uncertain. This CDR3 comprises 13 residues. Germline loops: CDR1 ENHRY, CDR2 SYGVKD. V was clipped by 2 bases and J by 0 bases, with 5 bases between them. Here the CDR3 reads CAISETDSYEQYF. CDR3 DNA sequence: TGTGCCATCAGTGAGACAGACTCCTACGAGCAGTACTTC.

This chain links TRBV3-1 (or the pseudogene TRBV3-2) with TRBJ1-3, with TRBD1 as a possible D gene (5 bases). The CDR3 has 15 residues. Trimming left V 0 bases short and J 4 bases short, with 10 bases between. CDR1 is LGHDT, CDR2 YNNKEL, per germline (reference sequence). CDR3 sequence: CASSQEAGSGNTIYF. CDR3 nucleotides: TGTGCCAGCAGCCAAGAGGCAGGGTCCGGAAACACCATATATTTT.

This clone was counted a single time. The rearrangement links TRBV7-9 to TRBJ2-7; a possible D gene is TRBD1 (5 bases). Germline lookup yields CDR1 SEHNR and CDR2 FQNEAQ (reference sequence). V gave up 5 bases and J gave up 6 bases, with 14 bases separating them. This CDR3 is built from 13 residues. The CDR3 loop is CASSPYDRGEQYF. CDR3 sequence (DNA): TGTGCCAGCAGCCCATACGACAGAGGCGAGCAGTACTTC.

The rearrangement uses TRBV29-1 and TRBJ1-1; 9 bases fit TRBD1. CDR1 SQVTM and CDR2 ANQGSEA come from the germline V gene. The CDR3 is made up of 12 amino acids. After removal of 7 bases from V and 5 bases from J, the junction contained 5 bases not matched to a gene. The CDR3 nucleotides read TGCAGCGGTGGACAGGGGTTGACTGAAGCTTTCTTT. Protein product: CSGGQGLTEAFF.

The table lists this clone with a count of one. The CDR3 DNA reads TGTGCCAGCAGCGTAGTGACTAGCGGGACCGGGGAGCTGTTTTTT. It translates to CASSVVTSGTGELFF. The V and J genes are TRBV9 and TRBJ2-2; 10 bases agree with TRBD2. The CDR3 length is 15 residues. Per the germline V gene, CDR1 is SGDLS and CDR2 is YYNGEE. With 0 bases clipped from V and 5 bases from J, the junction kept 1 base outside the gene matches.

The chain uses TRBV24-1 and TRBJ1-5, with D unresolved. V lost 5 bases and J 2 bases, leaving 9 bases between the germline ends. Germline CDR1 reads KGHDR; CDR2 reads SFDVKD. This CDR3 contains 14 residues. The CDR3 region has the DNA TGTGCCACCAGTGGGACTGTTGGCAATCAGCCCCAGCATTTT. This sequence encodes CATSGTVGNQPQHF.

The chain carries TRBV6-5 and TRBJ2-7, with D maybe TRBD2 (6 bases). Germline CDR1 is MNHEY and CDR2 is SVGAGI. The V gene lost 2 bases and the J gene lost 2 bases, with 10 bases spanning the gap. The CDR3 spans 14 residues. In DNA form, the CDR3 reads TGTGCCAGCAGTTACCACGGGGGTCCCTACGAGCAGTACTTC. Residues: CASSYHGGPYEQYF.

The CDR3, as DNA: TGTGCCAGCAGCAGAGGGCTGATCAATCAGCCCCAGCATTTT. Amino acids: CASSRGLINQPQHF. The chain joins TRBV5-6 to TRBJ1-5, with unresolved D. CDR3 size: 14 residues. Germline values: CDR1 SGHDT, CDR2 YYEEEE. Trimming stripped 4 bases from V and 3 bases from J, with 11 bases between.

This chain uses TRBV6-2 or TRBV6-3 with TRBJ2-2, with TRBD1 matching 11 bases. This CDR3 has 16 residues. V lost 2 bases to trimming and J lost 6 bases; unmatched junction nucleotides: 5. Germline V lookup: CDR1 MNHEY, CDR2 SVGEGT. The DNA of the CDR3 is TGTGCCAGCAGTTACCTGGGACAGGGGGTACCCGGGGAGCTGTTTTTT. Its translation is CASSYLGQGVPGELFF.

V usage is TRBV6-5 and J usage is TRBJ2-1; 11 bases align to TRBD2. The CDR3 totals 15 residues. CDR1 and CDR2 (germline): MNHEY, SVGAGI. J gave up 3 bases and V 5 bases, and 3 bases lay outside the gene matches. The CDR3 DNA reads as TGTGCCAGCAGTCCAACTAGCGGGGGCTACAATGAGCAGTTCTTC. Amino acid sequence: CASSPTSGGYNEQFF.

This chain connects TRBV7-9 to TRBJ1-6; D unclear. V lost 3 bases and J 7 bases, leaving 10 bases between the germline ends. Germline CDR1 SEHNR, CDR2 FQNEAQ (reference sequence). CDR3 length equals 14 residues. The CDR3 loop is CASSFGKENSPLHF. The CDR3 nucleotides are TGTGCCAGCAGCTTCGGGAAGGAAAATTCACCCCTCCACTTT.

This chain links TRBV9 with TRBJ2-1; tentatively, D is TRBD2 (6 bases). In germline, CDR1 is SGDLS, CDR2 YYNGEE. Trimming removed 3 bases from V and 4 bases from J, with 8 bases in between. This CDR3 region has 13 residues. CDR3 sequence reads: CASSEGLYNEQFF. CDR3 nucleotide sequence: TGTGCCAGCAGCGAGGGACTTTACAATGAGCAGTTCTTC.

The chain carries TRBV10-3 and TRBJ2-1; no firm D call. CDR3 length: 13 amino acids. The V end lost 2 bases, the J end lost 11 bases, and 13 bases lay between the germline ends. CDR1 is ENHRY, CDR2 SYGVKD, per germline. CDR3: CAISEDASMKQFF. CDR3 DNA: TGTGCCATCAGTGAGGATGCGTCAATGAAGCAGTTCTTC.

The chain couples TRBV10-3 to TRBJ1-2; D is uncertain. CDR1 is ENHRY, CDR2 SYGVKD, per germline. V lost 4 bases to trimming and J lost 4 bases, with 16 bases between them. There are 15 residues in the CDR3. This CDR3 reads CAISAGNPTIYGYTF. In DNA form, the CDR3 reads TGTGCCATCAGTGCCGGGAACCCGACCATCTATGGCTACACCTTC.

V usage is TRBV6-2 or TRBV6-3 and J usage is TRBJ2-7; maybe TRBD1 (5 bases). CDR3 size: 14 residues. CDR1 is MNHEY, CDR2 SVGEGT, per germline. The V end lost 7 bases, the J end lost 2 bases, and 15 bases lay between the germline ends. The CDR3 DNA sequence: TGTGCCAGCACCCCGCAGGGCGGAACCTACGAGCAGTACTTC. Its protein is CASTPQGGTYEQYF.

This chain connects TRBV6-1 to TRBJ2-3, with D uncertain. CDR3 length: 13 amino acids. Germline V gives CDR1 MNHNS, CDR2 SASEGT. Trimming stripped 3 bases from V and 6 bases from J, with 10 bases between. CDR3 nucleotides: TGTGCCAGCAGTGACCCACCCGCGGATACGCAGTATTTT. It is translated as CASSDPPADTQYF.

The chain is built from TRBV18 and TRBJ2-1, with no clear D. The CDR3 spans 11 residues. Trimming cost V 3 bases and J 5 bases, with 2 bases left between them. The germline V gene has CDR1 KGHSH and CDR2 LQKENI. CDR3 coding DNA: TGTGCCAGCTCACCCGACAATGAGCAGTTCTTC. This sequence encodes CASSPDNEQFF.

V is TRBV4-2 and J is TRBJ2-7; D gene ambiguous. This CDR3 comprises 14 residues. Germline V gives CDR1 LGHNA, CDR2 YNFKEQ. Trimming stripped 2 bases from V and 5 bases from J, with 13 bases between. Here the CDR3 DNA reads TGTGCCAGCAGCCAAATACAAGCGATCGACGAGCAGTACTTC. Translated: CASSQIQAIDEQYF.

A word on this clone: At one end the junction does not follow the germline gene, possibly because of a read error. The chain has TRBV5-5 and TRBJ1-1, with D possibly being TRBD1 (6 bases). Germline V lookup: CDR1 SGHKS, CDR2 YYEKEE (reference sequence). The CDR3 consists of 14 residues. The CDR3 region is CASRLDSPNTEAFF. The CDR3 DNA is TGTGCCAGCAGGTTGGACAGCCCGAACACTGAAGCTTTCTTT. Full variable domain (outside the CDR3, taken from reference TRBV5-5 and TRBJ1-1): DAGVTQSPTHLIKTRGQQVTLRCSPISGHKSVSWYQQVLGQGPQFIFQYYEKEERGRGNFPDRFSARQFPNYSSELNVNALLLGDSALYLCASRLDSPNTEAFFGQGTRLTVV.

About this clone: The sample carries other DNA sequences with the same CDR3. The gene calls are TRBV19 and TRBJ1-1; 7 bases agree with TRBD1. Per germline, CDR1 LNHDA and CDR2 SQIVND (reference sequence). The CDR3 loop spans 13 amino acids. With 5 bases clipped from V and 1 base from J, the junction kept 1 base outside the gene matches. This chain's CDR3 is CASSWTGNTEAFF. The CDR3 DNA reads as TGTGCCAGTAGTTGGACAGGGAACACTGAAGCTTTCTTT. The entire variable domain, with the rest obtained from reference TRBV19 and TRBJ1-1, is as follows: DGGITQSPKYLFRKEGQNVTLSCEQNLNHDAMYWYRQDPGQGLRLIYYSQIVNDFQKGDIAEGYSVSREKKESFPLTVTSAQKNPTAFYLCASSWTGNTEAFFGQGTRLTVV.

This clone was counted a few times. This chain joins TRBV28 and TRBJ1-3, with 11 bases matching TRBD1. Trimming at V came to 6 bases and at J to 4 bases, leaving 2 bases not matched to a gene. The CDR3 totals 14 residues. Germline CDR1 MDHEN, CDR2 SYDVKM. CDR3: CASSRDRGGNTIYF. CDR3 nucleotides: TGTGCCAGCAGCCGGGACAGGGGGGGAAACACCATATATTTT.

The chain is built from TRBV30 and TRBJ2-5, with a weak D call TRBD2 (6 bases). With 0 bases removed from V and 2 bases from J, the gap between germline ends came to 13 bases. CDR1 and CDR2 from the germline V gene are GTSNPN and SVGIG (reference sequence). This CDR3 region has 15 residues. The CDR3 coding sequence is TGTGCCTGGAGTGTAGGGGCGGGATTTCAAGAGACCCAGTACTTC. This translates into CAWSVGAGFQETQYF.